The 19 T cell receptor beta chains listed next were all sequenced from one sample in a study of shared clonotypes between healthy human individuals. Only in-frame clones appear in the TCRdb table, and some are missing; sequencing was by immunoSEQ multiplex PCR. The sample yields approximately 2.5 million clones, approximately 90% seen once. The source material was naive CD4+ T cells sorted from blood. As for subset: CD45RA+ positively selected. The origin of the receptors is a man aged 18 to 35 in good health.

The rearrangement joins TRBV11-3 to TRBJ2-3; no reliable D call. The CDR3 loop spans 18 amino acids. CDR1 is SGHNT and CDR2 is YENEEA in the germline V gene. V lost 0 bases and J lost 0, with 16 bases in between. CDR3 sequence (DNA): TGTGCCAGCAGCTTAGAAGTTTCCAGAGATTCTAGCACAGATACGCAGTATTTT. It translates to CASSLEVSRDSSTDTQYF.

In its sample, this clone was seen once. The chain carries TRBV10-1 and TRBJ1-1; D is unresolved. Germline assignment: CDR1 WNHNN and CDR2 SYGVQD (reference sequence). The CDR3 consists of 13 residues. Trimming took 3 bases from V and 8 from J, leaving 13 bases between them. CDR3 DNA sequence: TGCGCCAGCAGTGAAGGACCCTCCCACGAAGCTTTCTTT. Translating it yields CASSEGPSHEAFF.

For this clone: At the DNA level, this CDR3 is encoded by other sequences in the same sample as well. CDR3: CASSITGTNEKLFF. DNA of the CDR3: TGTGCCAGTAGTATAACAGGGACTAATGAAAAACTGTTTTTT. The chain joins TRBV19 to TRBJ1-4; TRBD1 might be the D (6 bases). CDR3 length: 14 residues. CDR1 LNHDA and CDR2 SQIVND come from the germline V gene (reference sequence). V shed 2 bases and J shed 2 bases, with 6 bases lying between them.

The CDR3 sequence is CASSPEGGGGYTF. The CDR3, as DNA: TGTGCCAGCAGCCCTGAGGGGGGCGGTGGCTACACCTTC. V gene TRBV6-5 combines with J gene TRBJ1-2, with D possibly TRBD1 on 6 matching bases. V gave up 6 bases and J gave up 7 bases, with 15 bases separating them. The CDR3 covers 13 residues. CDR1 is MNHEY and CDR2 is SVGAGI in the germline V gene.

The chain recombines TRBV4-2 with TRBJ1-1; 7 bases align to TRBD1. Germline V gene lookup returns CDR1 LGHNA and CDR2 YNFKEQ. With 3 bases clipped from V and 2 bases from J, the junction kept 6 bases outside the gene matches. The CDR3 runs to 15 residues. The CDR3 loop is CASSHTGDSNTEAFF. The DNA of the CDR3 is TGTGCCAGCAGCCACACAGGGGACTCTAACACTGAAGCTTTCTTT.

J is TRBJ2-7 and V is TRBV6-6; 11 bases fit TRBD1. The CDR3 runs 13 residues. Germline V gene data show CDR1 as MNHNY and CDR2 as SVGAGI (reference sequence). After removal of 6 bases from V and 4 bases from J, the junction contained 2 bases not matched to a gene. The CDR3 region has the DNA TGTGCCAGCAGAGGGACAGGGGGGTACGAGCAGTACTTC. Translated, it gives CASRGTGGYEQYF.

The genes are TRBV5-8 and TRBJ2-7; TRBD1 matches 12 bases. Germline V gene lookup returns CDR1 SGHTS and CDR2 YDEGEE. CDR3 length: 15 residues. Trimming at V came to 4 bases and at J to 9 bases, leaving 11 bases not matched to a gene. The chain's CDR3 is CASSVAGTGGAWQYF. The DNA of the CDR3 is TGTGCCAGCAGCGTCGCCGGGACAGGGGGCGCGTGGCAGTACTTC.

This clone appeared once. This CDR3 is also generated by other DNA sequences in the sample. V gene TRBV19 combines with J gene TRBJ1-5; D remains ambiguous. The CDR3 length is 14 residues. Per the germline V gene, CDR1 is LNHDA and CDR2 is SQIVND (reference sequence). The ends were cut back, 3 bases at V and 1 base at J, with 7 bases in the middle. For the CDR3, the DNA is TGTGCCAGTAGTATGGGTCAGAGCAATCAGCCCCAGCATTTT. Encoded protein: CASSMGQSNQPQHF.

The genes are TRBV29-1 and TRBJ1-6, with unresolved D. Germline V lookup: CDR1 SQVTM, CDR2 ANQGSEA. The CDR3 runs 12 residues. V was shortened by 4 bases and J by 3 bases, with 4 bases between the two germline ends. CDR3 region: CSVGYYNSPLHF. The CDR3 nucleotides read TGCAGCGTTGGTTACTATAATTCACCCCTCCACTTT.

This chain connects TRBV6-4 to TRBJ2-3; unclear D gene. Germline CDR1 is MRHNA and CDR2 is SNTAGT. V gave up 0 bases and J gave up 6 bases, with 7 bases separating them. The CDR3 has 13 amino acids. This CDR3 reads CASSDSWRDTQYF. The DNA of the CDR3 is TGTGCCAGCAGTGACTCCTGGCGCGATACGCAGTATTTT.

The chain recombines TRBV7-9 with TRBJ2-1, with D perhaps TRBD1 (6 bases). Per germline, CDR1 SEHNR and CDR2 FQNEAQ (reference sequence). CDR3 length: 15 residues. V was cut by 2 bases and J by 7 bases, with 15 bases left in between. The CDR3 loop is CASSLFGQGWNEQFF. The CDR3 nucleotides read TGTGCCAGCAGCTTATTTGGGCAGGGGTGGAATGAGCAGTTCTTC.

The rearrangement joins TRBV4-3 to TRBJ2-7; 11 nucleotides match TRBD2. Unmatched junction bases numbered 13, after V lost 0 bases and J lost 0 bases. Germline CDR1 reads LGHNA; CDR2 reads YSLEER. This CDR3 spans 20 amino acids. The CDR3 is CASSQELGLAGGIGSYEQYF. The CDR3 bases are TGCGCCAGCAGCCAAGAACTGGGGCTAGCGGGAGGAATTGGCTCCTACGAGCAGTACTTC.

The CDR3 sequence: CASSPRAAGGYNEQFF. DNA for the CDR3: TGTGCCAGCAGCCCACGTGCGGCGGGGGGGTACAATGAGCAGTTCTTC. The chain joins TRBV7-3 to TRBJ2-1; TRBD2 aligns across 9 bases. The V and J ends lost 5 bases and 4 bases, in that order; junction bases with no gene match: 9. This CDR3 has 16 amino acids. CDR1 is SGHTA, CDR2 FQGTGA, per germline.

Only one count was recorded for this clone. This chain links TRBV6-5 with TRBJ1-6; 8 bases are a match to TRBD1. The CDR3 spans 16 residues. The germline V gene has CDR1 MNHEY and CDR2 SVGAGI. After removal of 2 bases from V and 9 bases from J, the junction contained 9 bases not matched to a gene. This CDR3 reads CASSYGEGQGGSPLHF. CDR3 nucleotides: TGTGCCAGCAGTTACGGGGAAGGACAGGGAGGTTCACCCCTCCACTTT.

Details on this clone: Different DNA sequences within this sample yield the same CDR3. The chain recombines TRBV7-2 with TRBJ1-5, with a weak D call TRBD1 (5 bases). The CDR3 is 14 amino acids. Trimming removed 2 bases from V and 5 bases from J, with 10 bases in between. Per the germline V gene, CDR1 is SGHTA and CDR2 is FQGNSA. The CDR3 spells CASSLSPGDQPQHF. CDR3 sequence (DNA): TGTGCCAGCAGCTTATCCCCGGGGGATCAGCCCCAGCATTTT.

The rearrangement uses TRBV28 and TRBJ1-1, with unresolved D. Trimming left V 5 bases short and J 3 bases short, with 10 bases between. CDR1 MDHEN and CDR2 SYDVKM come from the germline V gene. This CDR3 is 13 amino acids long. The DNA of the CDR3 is TGTGCCAGCAGTAACCCCCAGTACACTGAAGCTTTCTTT. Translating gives CASSNPQYTEAFF. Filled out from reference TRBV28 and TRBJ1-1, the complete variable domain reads DVKVTQSSRYLVKRTGEKVFLECVQDMDHENMFWYRQDPGLGLRLIYFSYDVKMKEKGDIPEGYSVSREKKERFSLILESASTNQTSMYLCASSNPQYTEAFFGQGTRLTVV.

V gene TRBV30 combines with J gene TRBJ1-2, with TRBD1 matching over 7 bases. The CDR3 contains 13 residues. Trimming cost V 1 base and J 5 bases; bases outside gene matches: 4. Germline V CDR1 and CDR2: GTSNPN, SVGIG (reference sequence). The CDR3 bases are TGTGCCTGGAGTGAACAGGGGACGTATGGCTACACCTTC. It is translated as CAWSEQGTYGYTF.

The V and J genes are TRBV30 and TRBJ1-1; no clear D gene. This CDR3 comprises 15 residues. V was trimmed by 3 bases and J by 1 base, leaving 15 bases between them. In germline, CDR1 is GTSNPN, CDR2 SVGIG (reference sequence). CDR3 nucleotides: TGTGCCTGGAGAGTGACCCGGACGGCGAACACTGAAGCTTTCTTT. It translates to CAWRVTRTANTEAFF.

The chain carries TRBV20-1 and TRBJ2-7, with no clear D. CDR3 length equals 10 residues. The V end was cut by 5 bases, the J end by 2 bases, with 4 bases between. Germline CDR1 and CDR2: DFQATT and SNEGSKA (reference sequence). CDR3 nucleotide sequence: TGCAGTGCTGATACCTACGAGCAGTACTTC. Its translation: CSADTYEQYF.